Each of the 19 T cell receptor beta chains below was sequenced from the same sample in a study of T cell clonality in common variable immunodeficiency. Overall study findings and caveats: Reportedly, TCR beta sequences from common variable immunodeficiency showed fewer deletions and N-nucleotide insertions.

No antigens are known for them. Clones were read by immunoSEQ multiplex PCR, and TCRdb kept only the in-frame ones, dropping some. This sample comprises 11,000 to 15,000 clones, none seen once only. The sequenced sample consisted of peripheral blood mononuclear cells. The source is a human donor with common variable immunodeficiency.

Only a few counts were recorded for this clone. Coverage ceases 3 residues before the CDR3 finishes, and the germline J gene fills in the end. The chain links TRBV7-2 to TRBJ1-5, with 12 bases aligning to TRBD1. CDR3 length equals 15 residues. Germline V gives CDR1 SGHTA, CDR2 FQGNSA. J was trimmed by 6 bases and V by 1 base; bases with no gene match: 1. Incomplete CDR3 DNA: TGTGCCAGCAGCTTAGGGGGACAGGGGGCTCAGCCC. Protein sequence: CASSLGGQGAQP. The full-length CDR3 reads as CASSLGGQGAQPQHF.

This clone was detected only a few times. From the germline J gene comes the end of the CDR3, since the read stops 3 residues before it. The chain couples TRBV7-9 to TRBJ1-2; D not resolved. V gave up 6 bases and J gave up 6 bases, with 14 bases separating them. Germline values: CDR1 SEHNR, CDR2 FQNEAQ (reference sequence). There are 13 residues in the CDR3. CDR3 DNA, as far as it was read: TGTGCCAGCAGGAGCTCGGGGAAACATGGC. This gives the protein CASRSSGKHG. From start to end, the CDR3 is CASRSSGKHGYTF.

This clone was seen ten or more times. CDR3 residues: CASSQRDKRGEKLFF. CDR3 DNA (partial): TGTGCCAGCAGCCAAAGGGACAAACGGGGTGAAAAA. The J gene is TRBJ1-4, the V gene TRBV7-9; D possibly corresponds to TRBD1 (6 bases). The read is 3 residues too short to cover the CDR3 end, so that end is filled in from the germline J gene. Germline-derived CDR1 and CDR2 are SEHNR and FQNEAQ (reference sequence). Trimming removed 5 bases from V and 7 bases from J, with 17 bases in between. The CDR3 is made up of 15 amino acids.

Notes on this clone: Coverage ceases 3 residues before the CDR3 finishes, and the germline J gene fills in the end. V usage is TRBV18 and J usage is TRBJ2-7; D may be TRBD1 (6 bases). The germline gives CDR1 KGHSH, CDR2 LQKENI. This CDR3 is built from 12 residues. The V and J ends lost 5 bases and 1 base respectively, with 6 bases between them. CDR3 region: CASSGQSYEQYF. The CDR3 bases that were read are TGTGCCAGCTCAGGACAGTCCTACGAG.

A word on this clone: The read is 3 residues too short to cover the CDR3 end, so that end is filled in from the germline J gene. The V gene is TRBV7-2, the J gene TRBJ2-5, with D perhaps matching TRBD2 (5 bases). Trimming left V 8 bases short and J 7 bases short, with 14 bases between. The CDR3 runs to 12 residues. Looked up from germline, CDR1 is SGHTA and CDR2 is FQGNSA. The CDR3 bases that were read are TGTGCCAGCTCCGGTCCCCGGGGGACC. Translated, it gives CASSGPRGT. The full CDR3 sequence reads CASSGPRGTQYF.

This clone was found a few times. The read comes to an end 3 residues before the CDR3 does, leaving the germline J gene to fill in the end. The chain is built from TRBV19 and TRBJ2-2, with 7 bases lining up with TRBD1. Germline V lookup: CDR1 LNHDA, CDR2 SQIVND (reference sequence). This CDR3 is 15 amino acids long. Unmatched junction bases numbered 7, after V lost 6 bases and J lost 3 bases. CDR3 DNA (partial): TGTGCCAGTAGAACCGACAGGGTGCACACCGGGGAG. It encodes CASRTDRVHTGE. The complete CDR3 protein is CASRTDRVHTGELFF.

In this sample, this clone turned up a few times. Read sequence stops 3 residues before the CDR3 end, and the germline J gene provides the missing end. The V call is TRBV7-9, the J call TRBJ2-7, with 9 bases fitting TRBD1. V lost 5 bases, J lost 5 bases, and 10 bases stayed unmatched. CDR1 is SEHNR, CDR2 FQNEAQ, per germline (reference sequence). CDR3 length: 15 residues. CDR3 loop: CASSPGQGWVDEQYF. CDR3 DNA (partial): TGTGCCAGCAGCCCGGGACAGGGTTGGGTGGACGAG.

In this sample, this clone turned up a few times. The CDR3 end is not reached by the read, which stops 3 residues before it; the germline J gene fills it in. This chain links TRBV19 with TRBJ2-5; 10 nucleotides match TRBD1. CDR3 length: 16 amino acids. Germline CDR1 LNHDA, CDR2 SQIVND (reference sequence). The V segment lost 4 bases and the J segment 5 bases; nucleotides outside the gene matches: 10. CDR3 bases read: TGTGCCAGTAGTACCGGGACAGGGGTTTCCAGTGAGACC. This translates into CASSTGTGVSSET. The full CDR3 sequence reads CASSTGTGVSSETQYF.

This clone was seen only a few times. The read ends 3 residues early relative to the CDR3; the germline J gene fills the gap. The chain uses TRBV19 and TRBJ1-1; 7 bases are a match to TRBD1. This CDR3 contains 15 residues. Germline V CDR1 and CDR2: LNHDA, SQIVND (reference sequence). Germline trimming cut 6 bases from V and 0 bases from J; bases unmatched to any gene: 7. This CDR3 is CASRLRQGVNTEAFF. The CDR3 bases that were read are TGTGCCAGTAGACTTAGACAGGGTGTGAACACTGAA.

Only a few counts were recorded for this clone. With the read ending 3 residues before the CDR3 end, the germline J gene is used to fill in that end. The genes are TRBV11-2 and TRBJ2-7; D unresolved. CDR1 and CDR2 (germline): SGHAT, FQNNGV. The length of the CDR3 is 15 residues. The V end was cut by 1 base, the J end by 1 base, with 11 bases between. CDR3 sequence: CASSLGPDTSYEQYF. The sequenced part of the CDR3 DNA is TGTGCCAGCAGCTTAGGACCCGACACTTCCTACGAG.

This clone was counted only a few times. The part of the CDR3 DNA that was read is TGTGCCAGCAGGCCTAGCGACGCAGATACG. Protein: CASRPSDADT. The CDR3 in full is CASRPSDADTQYF. J is TRBJ2-3 and V is TRBV2; tentatively, D is TRBD2 (6 bases). The read is 3 residues too short to cover the CDR3 end, so that end is filled in from the germline J gene. V lost 6 bases, J lost 4 bases, and 11 bases lay in between. Per germline, CDR1 SNHLY and CDR2 FYNNEI. This CDR3 spans 13 amino acids.

This clone was detected only a few times. The read gets to within 3 residues of the CDR3 end, and the germline J gene fills in the rest. The chain joins TRBV19 to TRBJ1-2, with D hard to call. V was shortened by 5 bases and J by 6 bases, with 7 bases between the two germline ends. Germline V gives CDR1 LNHDA, CDR2 SQIVND (reference sequence). The CDR3 extends over 11 amino acids. The CDR3 here is CASSQRDGYTF. The CDR3 DNA, read in part, is TGTGCCAGTAGTCAACGGGATGGC. Together with reference TRBV19 and TRBJ1-2, the CDR3 gives the full variable domain: DGGITQSPKYLFRKEGQNVTLSCEQNLNHDAMYWYRQDPGQGLRLIYYSQIVNDFQKGDIAEGYSVSREKKESFPLTVTSAQKNPTAFYLCASSQRDGYTFGSGTRLTVV.

For this clone: The read terminates 3 residues before the CDR3 end, so the remaining end is supplied by the germline J gene. The gene calls are TRBV18 and TRBJ1-5; TRBD1 agrees at 7 bases. Trimming at V came to 2 bases and at J to 6 bases, leaving 4 bases not matched to a gene. The length of the CDR3 is 14 residues. Per the germline V gene, CDR1 is KGHSH and CDR2 is LQKENI. This CDR3 reads CASSPRGRGQPQHF. The part of the CDR3 DNA that was read is TGTGCCAGCTCACCAAGGGGGCGCGGTCAGCCC.

Of note for this clone: Coverage ceases 3 residues before the CDR3 finishes, and the germline J gene fills in the end. The chain couples TRBV7-2 to TRBJ2-2; possible D gene TRBD2, 5 bases. V lost 5 bases to trimming and J lost 3 bases, with 13 bases between them. CDR1 is SGHTA, CDR2 FQGNSA, per germline. This CDR3 region has 15 residues. The DNA read from the CDR3 is TGTGCCAGCAGCACCCGAGGGCCACACACCGGGGAG. Translating it yields CASSTRGPHTGE. The full CDR3 protein is CASSTRGPHTGELFF.

This clone came up many times. Coverage ceases 3 residues before the CDR3 finishes, and the germline J gene fills in the end. V and J are TRBV19 and TRBJ1-2; D remains ambiguous. Germline assignment: CDR1 LNHDA and CDR2 SQIVND (reference sequence). The CDR3 runs to 15 residues. V gave up 2 bases and J gave up 0 bases, with 10 bases separating them. The CDR3 loop reads CASSIRADSNYGYTF. CDR3 DNA, as far as it was read: TGTGCCAGTAGTATAAGGGCCGATTCTAACTATGGC.

Regarding this clone: The read finishes 3 residues shy of the CDR3 end, and the germline J gene is used to complete it. The gene calls are TRBV6-2 or TRBV6-3 and TRBJ2-7; tentative D call: TRBD1 (6 bases). Trimming left V 2 bases short and J 6 bases short, with 14 bases between. The CDR3 sequence is 14 residues long. CDR1 MNHEY and CDR2 SVGEGT come from the germline V gene. This chain's CDR3 is CASSYMAGVGEQYF. CDR3 DNA (partial): TGTGCCAGCAGTTACATGGCAGGGGTCGGCGAG.

In its sample, this clone was seen a few times. The CDR3 end lies 3 residues beyond the end of the read and is filled in from the germline J gene. The chain uses TRBV19 and TRBJ1-2, with TRBD1 as a possible D gene (6 bases). Germline CDR1 LNHDA, CDR2 SQIVND (reference sequence). The CDR3 sequence is 17 residues long. Here the CDR3 reads CASSMSGRGVGVGGYTF. CDR3 DNA (partial): TGTGCCAGTAGTATGTCTGGCAGGGGTGTAGGAGTAGGGGGC.

Details on this clone: The sequenced fragment ends 3 residues before the CDR3 boundary, so the rest is inferred from the germline J gene. The chain employs TRBV18 and TRBJ2-7, with 9 bases identical to TRBD1. Losses at the gene ends were 4 bases for V and 5 bases for J; bases not matched to a gene: 6. Looked up from germline, CDR1 is KGHSH and CDR2 is LQKENI. The length of the CDR3 is 14 residues. This chain's CDR3 is CASSLSTGGHEQYF. CDR3 DNA, as far as it was read: TGTGCCAGCTCACTATCTACAGGGGGCCACGAG.

This clone has more than one count but fewer than ten. The read terminates 3 residues ahead of where the CDR3 ends, so the germline J gene completes it. The rearrangement joins TRBV11-2 to TRBJ2-7, with unresolved D. V was shortened by 5 bases and J by 6 bases, with 11 bases between the two germline ends. Germline V gene lookup returns CDR1 SGHAT and CDR2 FQNNGV. This CDR3 is 12 amino acids long. The CDR3 region is CASSSVDGEQYF. CDR3 bases read: TGTGCCAGCAGCAGCGTCGACGGCGAG.